Below, 27 T cell receptor beta chains from the same sample are listed, as sequenced in a study of shared clonotypes between healthy human individuals. Positively selected for CCR7, the CD45RO-negative cells used as naive CD8 cells excluded terminally differentiated effector memory CD45RA+ cells. Generated by immunoSEQ multiplex PCR, the TCRdb table keeps only in-frame clones and is missing some. The sample consists of some 600,000 clones, about 96% of them appearing once. The sample was naive CD8+ T cells sorted from blood. The receptor set was obtained from a woman aged 30 to 39 in good health.

The sample holds one count of this clone. V usage is TRBV7-6 and J usage is TRBJ2-4; 10 bases line up with TRBD2. Unmatched junction bases numbered 9, after V lost 6 bases and J lost 1 base. The CDR3 consists of 17 residues. Germline-derived CDR1 and CDR2 are SGHVS and FNYEAQ. The CDR3 coding sequence is TGTGCCAGCAGTCTCCTAGCGGGAGTTGAGGCCAAAAACATTCAGTACTTC. Translating gives CASSLLAGVEAKNIQYF. Combining the CDR3 with reference TRBV7-6 and TRBJ2-4 gives the whole variable domain GAGVSQSPRYKVTKRGQDVALRCDPISGHVSLYWYRQALGQGPEFLTYFNYEAQQDKSGLPNDRFSAERPEGSISTLTIQRTEQRDSAMYRCASSLLAGVEAKNIQYFGAGTRLSVL.

This clone appeared a single time. At the DNA level, this CDR3 is encoded by other sequences in the same sample as well. The chain is built from TRBV6-6 and TRBJ2-7; D not resolved. Trimming pared 8 bases from V and 1 base from J, leaving 6 bases between. The germline V gene has CDR1 MNHNY and CDR2 SVGAGI (reference sequence). The CDR3 has 11 residues. The CDR3 region has the DNA TGTGCCAGCGGGGATTCCTACGAGCAGTACTTC. Translated, it gives CASGDSYEQYF.

The chain has TRBV5-6 and TRBJ2-3; TRBD2 matches 7 bases. This CDR3 has 16 residues. Germline V gene lookup returns CDR1 SGHDT and CDR2 YYEEEE. The ends lost 7 bases at V and 6 bases at J; junction bases unmatched: 17. This CDR3 reads CASSLAGGSIGDTQYF. The CDR3 DNA reads as TGTGCCAGCTCTCTAGCTGGCGGGAGCATCGGGGATACGCAGTATTTT.

CDR3 sequence (DNA): TGTGCCAGCAGTCTTAGCGGGGGAAGCTATGGCTACACCTTC. This encodes CASSLSGGSYGYTF. The V call is TRBV7-6, the J call TRBJ1-2, with D possibly TRBD1 on 5 matching bases. V was shortened by 6 bases and J by 4 bases, with 15 bases between the two germline ends. The CDR3 has 14 amino acids. Germline loops: CDR1 SGHVS, CDR2 FNYEAQ.

The J gene is TRBJ2-3, the V gene TRBV5-1; D unclear. In germline, CDR1 is SGHRS, CDR2 YFSETQ. The ends were cut back, 4 bases at V and 2 bases at J, with 17 bases in the middle. The CDR3 is 16 residues long. CDR3 region: CASSPSMTQITDTQYF. CDR3 sequence (DNA): TGCGCCAGCAGCCCCTCTATGACACAAATCACAGATACGCAGTATTTT.

The chain links TRBV6-5 to TRBJ2-5; TRBD2 might be the D (6 bases). The CDR3 spans 11 residues. CDR1 is MNHEY and CDR2 is SVGAGI in the germline V gene. V was clipped by 7 bases and J by 7 bases, with 10 bases between them. As DNA, the CDR3 is TGTGCCAGCACCGAGGGAGGGACCCAGTACTTC. Protein sequence: CASTEGGTQYF.

This clone showed up just a few times. V is TRBV6-6 and J is TRBJ2-7; 7 nucleotides align to TRBD1. Trimming removed 8 bases from V and 3 bases from J; junction bases left unmatched: 4. There are 12 residues in the CDR3. CDR1 and CDR2 (germline): MNHNY, SVGAGI (reference sequence). CDR3 nucleotides: TGTGCCAGCCGGGACAGTGGCTACGAGCAGTACTTC. This codes for CASRDSGYEQYF.

The chain joins TRBV28 to TRBJ2-1; D possibly corresponds to TRBD2 (5 bases). The CDR3 spans 15 residues. Trimming stripped 8 bases from V and 0 bases from J, with 14 bases between. Germline CDR1 reads MDHEN; CDR2 reads SYDVKM. CDR3 coding DNA: TGTGCCAGCCATCTTACTAGTTCCTCCTACAATGAGCAGTTCTTC. This codes for CASHLTSSSYNEQFF. Full variable domain (missing parts from reference TRBV28 and TRBJ2-1): DVKVTQSSRYLVKRTGEKVFLECVQDMDHENMFWYRQDPGLGLRLIYFSYDVKMKEKGDIPEGYSVSREKKERFSLILESASTNQTSMYLCASHLTSSSYNEQFFGPGTRLTVL.

This clone was seen once. The chain has TRBV6-1 and TRBJ2-7; no reliable D call. With 7 bases removed from V and 3 bases from J, the gap between germline ends came to 16 bases. The CDR3 covers 14 residues. Germline V CDR1 and CDR2: MNHNS, SASEGT. For the CDR3, the DNA is TGTGCCAGCACTACCCTCGACGGCGACTACGAGCAGTACTTC. This encodes CASTTLDGDYEQYF.

This sequence joins TRBV7-1 and TRBJ1-1; a possible D gene is TRBD1 (5 bases). TRBV7-1 is recorded as an ORF, its role being uncertain. The V end lost 5 bases, the J end lost 2 bases, and 6 bases lay between the germline ends. This CDR3 spans 12 amino acids. The CDR3 loop reads CASSRGNTEAFF. As DNA, the CDR3 is TGTGCCAGCAGCAGGGGTAACACTGAAGCTTTCTTT.

The chain has TRBV5-6 and TRBJ2-1, with D unresolved. The CDR3 extends over 13 amino acids. Per the germline V gene, CDR1 is SGHDT and CDR2 is YYEEEE. The germline V and J ends were trimmed by 0 bases and 7 bases, with 8 bases remaining between them. DNA of the CDR3: TGTGCCAGCAGCTTGGTACGGCTGAATGAGCAGTTCTTC. Translation gives CASSLVRLNEQFF.

V and J are TRBV19 and TRBJ2-2; 8 bases are a match to TRBD1. The CDR3 has 15 amino acids. CDR1 is LNHDA and CDR2 is SQIVND in the germline V gene (reference sequence). Trimming took 5 bases from V and 1 from J; bases not matched to a gene: 3. CDR3 region: CASSFGQGNTGELFF. CDR3 nucleotides: TGTGCCAGTAGTTTCGGACAGGGGAACACCGGGGAGCTGTTTTTT.

This rearrangement joins TRBV14 to TRBJ2-7; the D gene is possibly TRBD2 (5 bases). This CDR3 is 16 amino acids long. Germline assignment: CDR1 SGHDN and CDR2 FVKESK. V lost 0 bases and J 4 bases, leaving 16 bases between the germline ends. The CDR3 DNA reads as TGTGCCAGCAGCCAAGATCGGTCTAGCCTAGGATACGAGCAGTACTTC. The encoded protein is CASSQDRSSLGYEQYF.

The chain couples TRBV2 to TRBJ2-3, with D perhaps TRBD2 (5 bases). This CDR3 has 15 residues. Deletions cut 3 bases from V and 0 bases from J, with 10 bases between. Germline V gives CDR1 SNHLY, CDR2 FYNNEI. The CDR3 DNA is TGTGCCAGCAGTGATCGAGCGGAGAGCACAGATACGCAGTATTTT. Translating gives CASSDRAESTDTQYF.

The gene calls are TRBV21-1 and TRBJ2-5; the table's D call, TRBD2, was not checked against the DNA. TRBV21-1 is shown as a pseudogene. The CDR3 extends over 20 amino acids. In DNA form, the CDR3 reads TGTGCCAGCAGCAGAAGATTAACGACCGGACTAGCGGGAGGACAAGAGACCCAGTACTTC. It translates to CASSRRLTTGLAGGQETQYF.

The CDR3 region is CASSFEGPTYEQYF. The CDR3 bases are TGTGCCAGCAGCTTTGAGGGTCCTACCTACGAGCAGTACTTC. The chain combines TRBV5-6 with TRBJ2-7, with a weak D call TRBD2 (5 bases). This CDR3 is 14 amino acids long. CDR1 is SGHDT, CDR2 YYEEEE, per germline. V lost 2 bases and J 2 bases, leaving 11 bases between the germline ends. The variable domain in full, completed from reference TRBV5-6 and TRBJ2-7, reads DAGVTQSPTHLIKTRGQQVTLRCSPKSGHDTVSWYQQALGQGPQFIFQYYEEEERQRGNFPDRFSGHQFPNYSSELNVNALLLGDSALYLCASSFEGPTYEQYFGPGTRLTVT.

In regard to this clone: The sample has other DNA sequences that encode this CDR3 too. The V call is TRBV27, the J call TRBJ2-7; no clear D gene. This CDR3 comprises 11 residues. The ends were cut back, 3 bases at V and 7 bases at J, with 7 bases in the middle. The germline gives CDR1 MNHEY, CDR2 SMNVEV (reference sequence). CDR3 region: CASSFGGEQYF. CDR3 DNA sequence: TGTGCCAGCAGTTTTGGTGGGGAGCAGTACTTC.

J is TRBJ1-2 and V is TRBV6-1; a possible D gene is TRBD1 (5 bases). This CDR3 is 13 amino acids long. CDR1 is MNHNS, CDR2 SASEGT, per germline. With 9 bases removed from V and 0 bases from J, the gap between germline ends came to 11 bases. CDR3: CASLRGTNYGYTF. DNA for the CDR3: TGTGCCAGTCTTCGGGGGACTAACTATGGCTACACCTTC.

This chain connects TRBV7-9 to TRBJ1-5, with 8 bases that match TRBD1. CDR3 size: 15 residues. Germline CDR1 reads SEHNR; CDR2 reads FQNEAQ (reference sequence). The V segment lost 5 bases and the J segment 4 bases; nucleotides outside the gene matches: 7. CDR3 loop: CASSSQGAVNQPQHF. The DNA for the CDR3 is TGTGCCAGCAGCAGTCAGGGGGCAGTGAATCAGCCCCAGCATTTT.

V usage is TRBV4-2 and J usage is TRBJ2-7, with unresolved D. V dropped 6 bases and J dropped 3 bases, with 9 bases sitting between them. This CDR3 has 12 amino acids. CDR1 is LGHNA, CDR2 YNFKEQ, per germline. In nucleotides, the CDR3 is TGTGCCAGCAGAGGATCTAGCTACGAGCAGTACTTC. It specifies CASRGSSYEQYF.

This chain joins TRBV28 and TRBJ1-1; D remains ambiguous. V lost 3 bases and J lost 4, with 12 bases in between. The CDR3 totals 14 residues. Germline CDR1 and CDR2: MDHEN and SYDVKM. CDR3 DNA sequence: TGTGCCAGCAGTTTTATAGGGCGGGGCACTGAAGCTTTCTTT. This translates into CASSFIGRGTEAFF.

This clone was counted once. This chain joins TRBV21-1 and TRBJ1-4; TRBD1 is taken as the D call from the table, unchecked against the DNA. TRBV21-1 is shown as a pseudogene. The CDR3 consists of 13 residues. DNA of the CDR3: TGTGCCAACTTGGGCGCAGCTAATGAAAAACTGTTTTTT. Protein: CANLGAANEKLFF.

This clone was detected only once. This chain links TRBV5-4 with TRBJ1-4; 8 bases line up with TRBD1. CDR1 is SGHNT, CDR2 YYREEE, per germline (reference sequence). Unmatched junction bases numbered 6, after V lost 3 bases and J lost 8 bases. This CDR3 is 14 amino acids long. The CDR3 protein is CASSSGQGNEKLFF. The CDR3 region has the DNA TGTGCCAGCAGCTCCGGACAGGGTAACGAAAAACTGTTTTTT.

V gene TRBV18 combines with J gene TRBJ2-3, with 7 bases lining up with TRBD2. In germline, CDR1 is KGHSH, CDR2 LQKENI. The junction had 9 bases not matched to a gene; V was cut back by 6 bases and J by 3 bases. The CDR3 runs to 15 residues. This CDR3 reads CASSPPAGATDTQYF. As DNA, the CDR3 is TGTGCCAGCTCGCCCCCCGCGGGAGCAACAGATACGCAGTATTTT.

The chain couples TRBV6-6 to TRBJ1-5, with D maybe TRBD1 (5 bases). The V end was cut by 9 bases, the J end by 0 bases, with 12 bases between. The CDR3 has 14 residues. Germline V lookup: CDR1 MNHNY, CDR2 SVGAGI (reference sequence). CDR3 DNA: TGTGCCAGTTCCGGGGCACATAGCAATCAGCCCCAGCATTTT. It specifies CASSGAHSNQPQHF.

The chain links TRBV11-2 to TRBJ2-3; 7 bases line up with TRBD2. This CDR3 is built from 15 residues. The ends lost 5 bases at V and 2 bases at J; junction bases unmatched: 7. CDR1 and CDR2 (germline): SGHAT, FQNNGV. CDR3 in amino acids: CASSRLAEITDTQYF. For the CDR3, the DNA is TGTGCCAGCAGCCGGCTAGCGGAGATCACAGATACGCAGTATTTT.

The chain employs TRBV6-5 and TRBJ2-1, with D hard to call. Trimming shortened V by 0 bases and J by 4 bases, and 10 bases separated the two germline ends. This CDR3 comprises 15 residues. Germline V gives CDR1 MNHEY, CDR2 SVGAGI. The CDR3 loop reads CASSYSGTGYNEQFF. The CDR3 DNA follows: TGTGCCAGCAGTTACTCCGGAACTGGATACAATGAGCAGTTCTTC.